One and the same sample provided the 14 T cell receptor beta chains below, sequenced in a study of early T cells in non-severe SARS-CoV-2 infection. MiXCR, run by TCRdb on the 5' RACE reads, gives a single entry per CDR3 protein. The table has 30,000 to 40,000 distinct CDR3 sequences, 7.1% seen once; the top ten hold approximately 13%. Sample: whole blood, taken at baseline. The receptors were sampled from an adult who was a healthcare worker with PCR-confirmed SARS-CoV-2 infection or an uninfected control (not recorded which).

This clonotype was seen at least ten times. The rearrangement joins TRBV6-2 or TRBV6-3 to TRBJ2-5; D call uncertain. The length of the CDR3 is 13 residues. Germline-derived CDR1 and CDR2 are MNHEY and SVGEGT. Trimming removed 2 bases from V and 3 bases from J, with 7 bases in between. CDR3 DNA sequence: TGTGCCAGCAGTTACAGGGAAGAAGAGACCCAGTACTTC. This translates into CASSYREEETQYF.

This clonotype was detected many times. The CDR3 loop reads CASSQQEGGEQYV. CDR3 nucleotide sequence: TGTGCCAGCAGCCAACAGGAGGGGGGCGAGCAGTACGTC. This rearrangement joins TRBV7-2 to TRBJ2-7; D may correspond to TRBD1 or TRBD2 (6 bases each). V was clipped by 5 bases and J by 6 bases, with 14 bases between them. This CDR3 is 13 amino acids long. The V gene's germline CDR1 is SGHTA and CDR2 FQGNSA.

This clonotype is deemed medium-sized (0.01 to 0.1%). The genes are TRBV3-1 and TRBJ2-2, with TRBD2 identical over 9 bases. The V gene's germline CDR1 is LGHDT and CDR2 YNNKEL (reference sequence). The CDR3 contains 15 residues. With 4 bases clipped from V and 4 bases from J, the junction kept 4 bases outside the gene matches. The CDR3 sequence: CASSPGTSLTGELFF. CDR3 nucleotide sequence: TGTGCCAGCAGCCCCGGGACTAGCCTCACCGGGGAGCTGTTTTTT.

The rearrangement uses TRBV7-3 and TRBJ2-3; D not resolved. This CDR3 has 12 amino acids. Trimming removed 3 bases from V and 3 bases from J, with 4 bases in between. Germline V gives CDR1 SGHTA, CDR2 FQGTGA. The CDR3 loop is CASSFGTDTQYF. The CDR3, as DNA: TGTGCCAGCAGCTTCGGAACAGATACGCAGTATTTT.

This clonotype was counted ten times or more. This rearrangement joins TRBV6-5 to TRBJ1-1, with TRBD1 matching over 8 bases. This CDR3 is 14 amino acids long. CDR1 and CDR2 (germline): MNHEY, SVGAGI. Trimming at V came to 5 bases and at J to 3 bases, leaving 5 bases not matched to a gene. In DNA, the CDR3 is TGTGCCAGCAGTGCGGACAGGGTTGACACTGAAGCTTTCTTT. Translation gives CASSADRVDTEAFF.

There are a few counts of this clonotype. The chain joins TRBV6-2 or TRBV6-3 to TRBJ2-1; D remains ambiguous. The CDR3 loop spans 13 amino acids. V was cut by 4 bases and J by 5 bases, with 9 bases left in between. CDR1 MNHEY and CDR2 SVGEGT come from the germline V gene. CDR3 bases: TGTGCCAGCAGTTTTACAGAGCACAATGAGCAGTTCTTC. Translated, it gives CASSFTEHNEQFF.

This clonotype was found many times. The genes are TRBV6-1 and TRBJ1-1, with 8 bases fitting TRBD1. V lost 5 bases, J lost 1 base, and 3 bases stayed unmatched. The CDR3 extends over 14 amino acids. The germline CDR1 and CDR2 sequences are MNHNS and SASEGT. CDR3 loop: CASSPGQENTEAFF. For the CDR3, the DNA is TGTGCCAGCAGTCCGGGACAGGAGAACACTGAAGCTTTCTTT.

This clonotype was detected a few times. V is TRBV7-2 and J is TRBJ1-1; no definite D call. This CDR3 spans 13 amino acids. The V gene lost 4 bases and the J gene lost 5 bases, with 11 bases spanning the gap. Germline CDR1 reads SGHTA; CDR2 reads FQGNSA. The CDR3 coding sequence is TGTGCCAGCAGCTCGGGTGCGGGAACTGAAGCTTTCTTT. As protein: CASSSGAGTEAFF.

In this sample, this clonotype turned up many times. This chain joins TRBV4-2 and TRBJ2-3; 7 nucleotides line up with TRBD2. Germline V gene lookup returns CDR1 LGHNA and CDR2 YNFKEQ. V gave up 2 bases and J gave up 2 bases; unmatched junction bases: 13. This CDR3 comprises 18 residues. The CDR3 loop is CASSQTPPRGSPTDTQYF. The CDR3, as DNA: TGTGCCAGCAGCCAAACCCCCCCTCGCGGGAGCCCCACAGATACGCAGTATTTT.

This clonotype was counted ten times or more. The V gene is TRBV11-2, the J gene TRBJ2-1; D call uncertain. The CDR3 is made up of 11 amino acids. CDR1 is SGHAT and CDR2 is FQNNGV in the germline V gene. Trimming shortened V by 2 bases and J by 10 bases, and 6 bases separated the two germline ends. The CDR3 DNA sequence: TGTGCCAGCAGCTTAAGTGCAGAGCAGTTCTTC. This sequence encodes CASSLSAEQFF.

This clonotype was observed many times. The chain is built from TRBV24-1 and TRBJ2-1; possibly TRBD1 for D (7 bases). CDR1 and CDR2 from the germline V gene are KGHDR and SFDVKD. Deletions cut 5 bases from V and 2 bases from J, with 18 bases between. The CDR3 covers 17 residues. DNA for the CDR3: TGTGCCACCAGTGGTACAGGGGAGGAGTACCCCTACAATGAGCAGTTCTTC. Translation gives CATSGTGEEYPYNEQFF.

This clonotype showed up many times. The chain carries TRBV20-1 and TRBJ1-3, with D possibly being TRBD1 (6 bases). Germline V gene lookup returns CDR1 DFQATT and CDR2 SNEGSKA (reference sequence). The CDR3 contains 12 residues. The V end lost 4 bases, the J end lost 7 bases, and 11 bases lay between the germline ends. For the CDR3, the DNA is TGCAGTGCTAAGACAGGCCGGAACACCATATATTTT. Translating gives CSAKTGRNTIYF.

This clonotype was recorded a few times. V gene TRBV9 combines with J gene TRBJ1-6; no definite D call. This CDR3 contains 14 residues. The germline CDR1 and CDR2 sequences are SGDLS and YYNGEE. The ends were cut back, 3 bases at V and 8 bases at J, with 12 bases in the middle. The CDR3 DNA sequence: TGTGCCAGCAGCGCAGCCATGATGGATTCACCCCTCCACTTT. This encodes CASSAAMMDSPLHF. The full variable domain, completed using reference TRBV9 and TRBJ1-6, is DSGVTQTPKHLITATGQRVTLRCSPRSGDLSVYWYQQSLDQGLQFLIQYYNGEERAKGNILERFSAQQFPDLHSELNLSSLELGDSALYFCASSAAMMDSPLHFGNGTRLTVT.

The chain uses TRBV5-5 and TRBJ2-7; D is undetermined. In germline, CDR1 is SGHKS, CDR2 YYEKEE (reference sequence). V lost 0 bases to trimming and J lost 2 bases, with 9 bases between them. The CDR3 is 14 amino acids. The CDR3 coding sequence is TGTGCCAGCAGCTTGGAGGGTCTGGCCTACGAGCAGTACTTC. Protein: CASSLEGLAYEQYF.